These T cell receptor beta chains were read from a single sample in a study of shared clonotypes between healthy human individuals. Using immunoSEQ multiplex PCR, the repertoire was profiled, and TCRdb retains in-frame clones only, with some absent. Counted here are some 900,000 clones, approximately 80% occurring once; the ten biggest clones make up around 1.4%. Sequenced material: memory CD4+ T cells sorted from blood. The receptors originated from a young man in good health. CDR3s include the opening cysteine and the closing phenylalanine or tryptophan. A D gene is named only where the DNA matches it firmly. The size field is filled for only some rows; it gives once, few, many or a size class.

TRBV2,TRBJ2-3,-,-,TGTGCCAGCCGTGTGACGGGGTCGGGAGATACGCAGTATTTT,CASRVTGSGDTQYF
TRBV7-2,TRBJ1-4,few,-,TGTGCCAGCAGCTTAGCGTTGGGGTCTAATGAAAAACTGTTTTTT,CASSLALGSNEKLFF
TRBV27,TRBJ1-2,-,TRBD1,TGTGCCACCTCGGACAGGGTCGGCTACACCTTC,CATSDRVGYTF
TRBV5-1,TRBJ1-1,-,-,TGCGCCAGCAGCCAGGCCACCCCTGGAGAAGCTTTCTTT,CASSQATPGEAFF
TRBV6-6,TRBJ2-7,-,TRBD1,TGTGCCAGCAGTTACCTCGACAGGGGGGGGGAGCAGTACTTC,CASSYLDRGGEQYF
TRBV5-4,TRBJ2-7,many,-,TGTGCCAGCAGCCCCCTCTCGAGTCCGGGCGAGCAGTACTTC,CASSPLSSPGEQYF
TRBV10-3,TRBJ2-3,few,TRBD2,TGTGCCATCAGTGAGTCGCGGGGGGCTAGCACAGATACGCAGTATTTT,CAISESRGASTDTQYF
TRBV30,TRBJ2-7,-,TRBD1,TGTGCCTGGAGTTCTAGGGGGGACAGGGGGCTATACGAGCAGTACTTC,CAWSSRGDRGLYEQYF
TRBV19,TRBJ1-2,-,TRBD1,TGTGCCAGTAGCGGACAGGCGGCTGTCCTAGGCTACACCTTC,CASSGQAAVLGYTF
TRBV29-1,TRBJ1-2,-,-,TGCAGCGTTGGGCAGGAGGTTACCTATGGCTACACCTTC,CSVGQEVTYGYTF
TRBV7-2,TRBJ2-4,-,-,TGTGCCAGCAGCCTCTCAAAAAACATTCAGTACTTC,CASSLSKNIQYF
TRBV27,TRBJ1-4,-,TRBD1,TGTGCCAGCAGCCGACAGGGATTACCCGAAAAACTGTTTTTT,CASSRQGLPEKLFF
TRBV19,TRBJ2-7,-,TRBD2,TGTGCCAGTAGTACCGGGGGTAGCGGGAAATACGAGCAGTACTTC,CASSTGGSGKYEQYF
TRBV5-4,TRBJ1-1,few,-,TGTGCCAGCAGCTCCAGGGACGTGAACACTGAAGCTTTCTTT,CASSSRDVNTEAFF
TRBV27,TRBJ2-3,-,TRBD2,TGTGCCAGCAGTCCCTCCCGACTAGCGAAGGCGCAGTATTTT,CASSPSRLAKAQYF
TRBV7-6,TRBJ2-2,-,-,TGTGCCAGCAGCTTAGGAGCGGCAAGCGGGGAGCTGTTTTTT,CASSLGAASGELFF
TRBV11-2,TRBJ1-1,-,TRBD1,TGTGCCAGCAGCTTAGGGGTCATCGAACAGGGGAACGCTGAAGCTTTCTTT,CASSLGVIEQGNAEAFF
TRBV7-9,TRBJ2-6,-,-,TGTGCCAGCGGCCTCGAGCACTCTGGGGCCAACGTCCTGACTTTC,CASGLEHSGANVLTF
TRBV11-2,TRBJ2-5,once,-,TGTGCCAGCAGCCCCGGCGTCACGGCTAGGGAGACCCAGTACTTC,CASSPGVTARETQYF